This T cell receptor (beta chain) was captured by sequencing in a study of cytomegalovirus exposure and HLA in healthy donors. Study as a whole: The same platform as the approximately 670 first-cohort repertoires was used for the 95 to 150 validation repertoires, a later analysis reported.

Study conclusions and caveats: Altogether, about 160 TCR beta chains were recorded as cytomegalovirus-associated.

The study drew the donors from its approximately 110-subject validation cohort, separate from the roughly 700-subject first cohort. In regard to this clone: Its antigen is not known.

TCRdb's table, derived via immunoSEQ multiplex PCR, lists solely in-frame clones and lacks some. This table has fewer than 350,000 clones, roughly 90% appearing once. The CDR3 runs to 15 residues. The junction had 9 bases not matched to a gene; V was cut back by 4 bases and J by 6 bases. Germline-derived CDR1 and CDR2 are SGHRS and YFSETQ. The sample was PBMCs. The V call is TRBV5-1, the J call TRBJ2-7; 11 bases map to TRBD2. The sequence came from a woman under 30 in good health and CMV-seronegative. The DNA of the CDR3 is TGCGCCAGCAGCACGTTACTAGCGGGAGACTCCGAGCAGTACTTC. This translates into CASSTLLAGDSEQYF.